This TCR beta chain was obtained from a study of beta chain features in type 1 diabetes. Overall study results and limits: Junctions at VDJ sites from type 1 diabetes patients had fewer insertions and more deletions.

Details on this clone: The antigen remains unidentified.

The CDR3 extends over 14 amino acids. Deletions cut 1 base from V and 4 bases from J, with 11 bases between. The germline V gene encodes CDR1 SGHDT and CDR2 YYEEEE. Since all of the isolated RNA was reverse transcribed, expressed TCRB transcripts were what got sequenced. Generated by immunoSEQ multiplex PCR, the TCRdb table keeps only in-frame clones and is missing some. The repertoire has 400,000 to 450,000 clones, roughly 13% of them found once; the top ten carry 0.035% to 0.04%. Sorting produced populations that all topped 98% purity. The sample comprised naive CD4+ T cells from blood. The clonotype comes from a man in his thirties or forties in good health. The chain employs TRBV5-6 and TRBJ1-2, with D hard to call. The CDR3 sequence is CASSLQTRGYGYTF. For the CDR3, the DNA is TGTGCCAGCAGCTTGCAGACACGGGGCTATGGCTACACCTTC.